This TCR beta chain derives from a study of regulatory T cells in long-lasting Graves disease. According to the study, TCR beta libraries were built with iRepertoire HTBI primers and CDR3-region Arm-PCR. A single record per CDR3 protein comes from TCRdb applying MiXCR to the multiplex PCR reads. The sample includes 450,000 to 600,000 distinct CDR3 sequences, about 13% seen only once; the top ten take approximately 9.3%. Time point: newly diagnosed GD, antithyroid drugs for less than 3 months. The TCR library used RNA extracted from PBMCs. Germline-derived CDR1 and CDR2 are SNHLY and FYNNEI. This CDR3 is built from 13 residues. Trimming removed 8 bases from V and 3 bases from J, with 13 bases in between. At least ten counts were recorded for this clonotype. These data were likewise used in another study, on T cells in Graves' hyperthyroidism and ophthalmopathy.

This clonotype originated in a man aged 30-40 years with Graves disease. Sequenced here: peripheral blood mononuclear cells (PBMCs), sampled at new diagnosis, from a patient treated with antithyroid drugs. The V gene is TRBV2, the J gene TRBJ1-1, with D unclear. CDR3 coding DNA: TGTGCCAGCCCGGATCCTGGGTACACTGAAGCTTTCTTT. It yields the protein CASPDPGYTEAFF.